The 9 T cell receptor beta chains below all came from one sample that was sequenced in a study of T-cell memory formation after mild COVID-19. TCRdb re-analysed the 5' RACE reads in MiXCR, keeping a single row per CDR3 protein. The data show hundreds of thousands of distinct CDR3 sequences, with over 20% seen just once and about 12% held by the top ten. Material: PBMCs or a T cell subset sorted from them (not recorded which). The receptors originated from an adult woman who had mild COVID-19 (a few samples of this study predate the infection). Cell type and time point are not known.

This rearrangement joins TRBV20-1 to TRBJ2-4; D possibly uses TRBD1 or TRBD2 (6 bases each). The CDR3 length is 14 residues. CDR1 and CDR2 (germline): DFQATT, SNEGSKA (reference sequence). V lost 1 base, J lost 7 bases, and 14 bases lay in between. The CDR3, as DNA: TGCAGTGCTAGAGGCCCGCAGGGGAGGAACATTCAGTACTTC. It specifies CSARGPQGRNIQYF.

This clonotype was seen a handful of times. V is TRBV6-5 and J is TRBJ1-1; no clear D. Germline-derived CDR1 and CDR2 are MNHEY and SVGAGI. CDR3 size: 14 residues. V was trimmed by 2 bases and J by 9 bases, leaving 16 bases between them. The DNA for the CDR3 is TGTGCCAGCAGTTACGCGGCGGACTCCGTGAAAGCTTTCTTT. This translates into CASSYAADSVKAFF.

This clonotype was found a few times. The rearrangement uses TRBV6-5 and TRBJ2-7; D possibly corresponds to TRBD2 (5 bases). V lost 5 bases and J 4 bases, leaving 12 bases between the germline ends. The CDR3 totals 13 residues. Looked up from germline, CDR1 is MNHEY and CDR2 is SVGAGI. The CDR3 reads CASSQREGYEQYF. The DNA of the CDR3 is TGTGCCAGCAGTCAGCGCGAGGGTTACGAGCAGTACTTC.

This clonotype was found a few times. The CDR3 region is CASSHFGTSSYEQYF. CDR3 DNA: TGCGCCAGCAGCCACTTCGGGACCTCTTCCTACGAGCAGTACTTC. The chain couples TRBV4-1 to TRBJ2-7, with D perhaps given as TRBD1 or TRBD2 (5 bases each). The CDR3 consists of 15 residues. Trimming stripped 3 bases from V and 1 base from J, with 13 bases between. CDR1 and CDR2 (germline): MGHRA, YSYEKL.

The chain recombines TRBV4-3 with TRBJ1-5, with a possible D match to TRBD1 (5 bases). The germline CDR1 and CDR2 sequences are LGHNA and YSLEER. The germline V and J ends were trimmed by 0 bases and 2 bases, with 11 bases remaining between them. The CDR3 runs 16 residues. The CDR3 DNA follows: TGCGCCAGCAGCCAAGAAGTAGGGGTGCGCAATCAGCCCCAGCATTTT. Translated, it gives CASSQEVGVRNQPQHF.

This clonotype was counted once. The chain combines TRBV9 with TRBJ1-1; TRBD1 might be the D (5 bases). This CDR3 is built from 15 residues. Looked up from germline, CDR1 is SGDLS and CDR2 is YYNGEE. Trimming took off 4 bases at V and 0 bases at J, with 13 bases between the two ends. The CDR3 coding sequence is TGTGCCAGCAGCCCCCAGGACAAGTTGAACACTGAAGCTTTCTTT. Amino acids: CASSPQDKLNTEAFF.

V gene TRBV6-1 combines with J gene TRBJ2-5, with 12 bases matching TRBD1. V lost 2 bases, J lost 7 bases, and 5 bases stayed unmatched. Germline CDR1 and CDR2: MNHNS and SASEGT. This CDR3 has 15 amino acids. CDR3 DNA: TGTGCCAGCAGTGAAATGGGACAGGGGGCTGGGACCCAGTACTTC. Its protein product is CASSEMGQGAGTQYF.

This clonotype was seen many times. This chain links TRBV12-3 or TRBV12-4 with TRBJ2-1; TRBD1 agrees at 9 bases. V lost 2 bases and J lost 1; bases outside the gene matches: 6. The CDR3 sequence is 17 residues long. CDR3 nucleotide sequence: TGTGCCAGCAGTTTATCGGGACAGGGAAGGTCCTACAATGAGCAGTTCTTC. It codes for CASSLSGQGRSYNEQFF.

This clonotype was counted a few times. The chain links TRBV7-8 to TRBJ2-3, with a possible D match to TRBD2 (5 bases). CDR1 is SGHVS, CDR2 FQNEAQ, per germline. The CDR3 has 14 residues. V was cut by 4 bases and J by 6 bases, with 14 bases left in between. This CDR3 reads CASSSRGLLDTQYF. The CDR3 DNA follows: TGTGCCAGCAGCTCTAGAGGACTCCTCGATACGCAGTATTTT.